One sample yielded the 14 T cell receptor beta chains listed below, sequenced in a study of graft-versus-host responses after intestinal transplantation. Assay used: immunoSEQ multiplex PCR; TCRdb lists only in-frame clones, some missing. The table shows tens of thousands of clones, with 80% to 95% occurring only once. No antigens are known for them. Sequences were derived from unstimulated CD4+ T cells sorted from spleen or lymph node cells, sampled before intestinal transplant. These receptors all stem from a human donor who received an intestinal transplant.

V usage is TRBV19 and J usage is TRBJ2-2; no firm D call. V was clipped by 7 bases and J by 5 bases, with 14 bases between them. Germline V gene sequence: CDR1 LNHDA, CDR2 SQIVND (reference sequence). The CDR3 consists of 14 residues. The CDR3 coding sequence is TGTGCCAGTAATTCGTGGAGAGTAACCGGGGAGCTGTTTTTT. Residues: CASNSWRVTGELFF.

This clone has a handful of counts. This same CDR3 is encoded by further DNA sequences in the sample. The CDR3 DNA reads as TGTGCCAGCTCCCCCCCAGGACTAGCGGGTTACAATGAGCAGTTCTTC. Its translation is CASSPPGLAGYNEQFF. The chain uses TRBV18 and TRBJ2-1, with TRBD2 matching over 11 bases. The V gene's germline CDR1 is KGHSH and CDR2 LQKENI. V shed 6 bases and J 4 bases; nucleotides not matched to a gene: 8. The CDR3 loop spans 16 amino acids.

The chain links TRBV29-1 to TRBJ2-5, with a tentative D call TRBD1 (6 bases). This CDR3 is 13 amino acids long. Germline CDR1 SQVTM, CDR2 ANQGSEA. The ends were cut back, 1 base at V and 5 bases at J, with 11 bases in the middle. CDR3 amino acids: CSVEVRGGETQYF. As DNA, the CDR3 is TGCAGCGTTGAAGTCAGGGGCGGGGAGACCCAGTACTTC.

V is TRBV5-6 and J is TRBJ2-5; tentatively, D is TRBD1 (5 bases). Germline assignment: CDR1 SGHDT and CDR2 YYEEEE. This CDR3 is 13 amino acids long. Trimming took 2 bases from V and 5 from J, leaving 10 bases between them. CDR3 bases: TGTGCCAGCAGCTTAAAGGGGCGGGAGACCCAGTACTTC. Protein product: CASSLKGRETQYF. Full variable domain (outside the CDR3, taken from reference TRBV5-6 and TRBJ2-5): DAGVTQSPTHLIKTRGQQVTLRCSPKSGHDTVSWYQQALGQGPQFIFQYYEEEERQRGNFPDRFSGHQFPNYSSELNVNALLLGDSALYLCASSLKGRETQYFGPGTRLLVL.

This rearrangement joins TRBV30 to TRBJ1-2; 7 positions match TRBD1. Germline-derived CDR1 and CDR2 are GTSNPN and SVGIG (reference sequence). Germline trimming cut 7 bases from V and 0 bases from J; bases unmatched to any gene: 8. The length of the CDR3 is 14 residues. This CDR3 reads CASSGQLPNYGYTF. The CDR3 DNA sequence: TGTGCCTCATCGGGACAGCTTCCTAACTATGGCTACACCTTC.

The V gene is TRBV10-2, the J gene TRBJ2-3; 12 bases match TRBD2. After removal of 2 bases from V and 2 bases from J, the junction contained 14 bases not matched to a gene. The length of the CDR3 is 20 residues. The V gene's germline CDR1 is WSHSY and CDR2 SAAADI. DNA for the CDR3: TGCGCCAGCAGTGAGACCGGGACTAGCGGGCCGTTCAGCCTCACAGATACGCAGTATTTT. It is translated as CASSETGTSGPFSLTDTQYF.

This chain connects TRBV12-5 to TRBJ2-1, with a possible D match to TRBD1 (6 bases). Germline V gives CDR1 LGHNT, CDR2 FRNRAP. The CDR3 length is 16 residues. With 6 bases removed from V and 5 bases from J, the gap between germline ends came to 20 bases. The DNA for the CDR3 is TGTGCTAGTGGGCTCAATCCGGGACACCCTAACAATGAGCAGTTCTTC. Translating gives CASGLNPGHPNNEQFF.

J is TRBJ2-6 and V is TRBV6-1; D assignment may be TRBD1 or TRBD2 (5 bases each). The CDR3 sequence is 17 residues long. Trimming left V 3 bases short and J 5 bases short, with 17 bases between. Germline CDR1 and CDR2: MNHNS and SASEGT. The CDR3 sequence is CASSDAAGWERANVLTF. The CDR3, as DNA: TGTGCCAGCAGTGATGCCGCAGGGTGGGAGAGGGCCAACGTCCTGACTTTC.

The chain has TRBV6-6 and TRBJ2-1, with D possibly matching TRBD1 (5 bases). Per the germline V gene, CDR1 is MNHNY and CDR2 is SVGAGI (reference sequence). The CDR3 has 12 amino acids. Between the trimmed V and J ends, which lost 6 bases and 7 bases, there was a span of 10 bases. The CDR3 sequence is CASSRVRNEQFF. The DNA for the CDR3 is TGTGCCAGCAGCAGGGTGAGGAATGAGCAGTTCTTC.

The chain recombines TRBV5-1 with TRBJ2-7, with D maybe TRBD2 (6 bases). Trimming cost V 2 bases and J 3 bases, with 18 bases left between them. The CDR3 totals 16 residues. In germline, CDR1 is SGHRS, CDR2 YFSETQ. The CDR3 DNA reads as TGCGCCAGCAGCTTAGGCCAAGGGATCGGGGGCTACGAGCAGTACTTC. This codes for CASSLGQGIGGYEQYF.

The chain is built from TRBV6-1 and TRBJ2-7; TRBD1 agrees at 7 bases. Germline CDR1 and CDR2: MNHNS and SASEGT. V dropped 6 bases and J dropped 3; count of bases not matched to a gene: 5. The CDR3 totals 13 residues. The CDR3 is CASRDRLGYEQYF. CDR3 in DNA: TGTGCCAGCAGGGACAGGCTAGGCTACGAGCAGTACTTC.

The rearrangement joins TRBV30 to TRBJ1-5, with TRBD1 as a possible D gene (5 bases). CDR1 and CDR2 (germline): GTSNPN, SVGIG (reference sequence). The V end was cut by 0 bases, the J end by 5 bases, with 11 bases between. The CDR3 contains 14 residues. CDR3 DNA sequence: TGTGCCTGGAGTGTCAGGGCTTCGGATCAGCCCCAGCATTTT. Encoded protein: CAWSVRASDQPQHF.

The chain links TRBV5-1 to TRBJ2-3, with D perhaps matching TRBD2 (5 bases). Trimming left V 3 bases short and J 0 bases short, with 11 bases between. The CDR3 runs 15 residues. The V gene's germline CDR1 is SGHRS and CDR2 YFSETQ. The DNA of the CDR3 is TGCGCCAGCAGCTCTCATAGCGTCAGCACAGATACGCAGTATTTT. Encoded protein: CASSSHSVSTDTQYF.

This rearrangement joins TRBV28 to TRBJ2-4; 10 nucleotides agree with TRBD2. The germline CDR1 and CDR2 sequences are MDHEN and SYDVKM. V shed 4 bases and J 8 bases; nucleotides not matched to a gene: 14. CDR3 size: 17 residues. The CDR3 is CASSSNGAGLAADIQYF. CDR3 bases: TGTGCCAGCAGTTCTAACGGGGCCGGACTAGCGGCGGACATTCAGTACTTC.